These T cell receptor beta chains were read from a single sample in a study of T cell changes during pregnancy in multiple sclerosis. The table came from immunoSEQ multiplex PCR; TCRdb's copy has only in-frame clones and leaves some out. The data show under 70,000 clones, more than 80% seen once. The material was CD4+ T cells from peripheral blood mononuclear cells, obtained after pregnancy. All receptors derive from a female donor in good health, enrolled as a control in a pregnancy study. CDR3s include the opening cysteine and the closing phenylalanine or tryptophan. A D gene is named only where the DNA matches it firmly. Expanded clones get a size class; other rows say once, few or many, or leave the size out.

J | size | D | V | CDR3 | DNA
TRBJ2-1 | few | - | TRBV27 | CASSATGSSYNEQFF | TGTGCCAGCAGTGCAACAGGGAGCTCCTACAATGAGCAGTTCTTC
TRBJ1-6 | - | - | TRBV5-4 | CASSFPGENSPLHF | TGTGCCAGCAGCTTTCCGGGTGAAAATTCACCCCTCCACTTT
TRBJ1-1 | - | - | TRBV6-8 | CASSSRFGGTWTEAFF | TGTGCCAGCAGTTCCCGGTTCGGGGGTACTTGGACTGAAGCTTTCTTT
TRBJ2-7 | - | TRBD1 | TRBV19 | CASSSRGQRSSYEQYF | TGTGCCAGTAGTTCCCGGGGACAGAGAAGCTCCTACGAGCAGTACTTC
TRBJ1-1 | - | - | TRBV19 | CASSIDRDTEAFF | TGTGCCAGTAGTATAGATCGGGACACTGAAGCTTTCTTT
TRBJ2-2 | - | TRBD1 | TRBV19 | CASSSLDRGSRELFF | TGTGCCAGTAGTTCCCTTGACAGGGGTAGTCGGGAGCTGTTTTTT
TRBJ2-5 | - | TRBD1 | TRBV2 | CASTPGQRVGPRQETQYF | TGTGCCAGCACCCCGGGACAGCGAGTGGGGCCCAGGCAAGAGACCCAGTACTTC
TRBJ1-5 | - | TRBD1 | TRBV18 | CASTGQENQPQHF | TGTGCCAGCACCGGACAGGAGAATCAGCCCCAGCATTTT
TRBJ2-7 | - | TRBD1 | TRBV5-1 | CASSVSGQNEQYF | TGCGCCAGCAGCGTTTCGGGACAGAACGAGCAGTACTTC
TRBJ1-2 | - | TRBD1 | TRBV30 | CAWKGGTGGLGYTF | TGTGCCTGGAAAGGAGGGACAGGGGGCCTTGGCTACACCTTC
TRBJ1-6 | - | - | TRBV13 | CASSIPSGDGDSPLHF | TGTGCCAGCAGCATTCCCTCAGGGGACGGGGATTCACCCCTCCACTTT
TRBJ1-3 | - | TRBD1 | TRBV5-1 | CASSLVAQGASGNTIYF | TGCGCCAGCAGCTTGGTAGCCCAGGGGGCATCTGGAAACACCATATATTTT
TRBJ2-5 | - | TRBD1 | TRBV18 | CASSQTGASPETQYF | TGTGCCAGCTCACAGACAGGGGCGTCGCCAGAGACCCAGTACTTC
TRBJ2-3 | - | TRBD2 | TRBV6-5 | CASSWGGGGGDTQYF | TGTGCCAGCAGTTGGGGTGGCGGGGGGGGAGATACGCAGTATTTT
TRBJ2-2 | few | - | TRBV4-2 | CASSQANTYTGELFF | TGTGCCAGCAGCCAAGCGAATACTTACACCGGGGAGCTGTTTTTT
TRBJ2-7 | - | - | TRBV11-3 | CASALRGGYEQYF | TGTGCCAGCGCTTTAAGGGGAGGCTACGAGCAGTACTTC
TRBJ2-3 | - | - | TRBV9 | CASSVTGTTDTQYF | TGTGCCAGCAGCGTTACAGGAACCACAGATACGCAGTATTTT
TRBJ2-2 | - | - | TRBV30 | CAWRTLGGTGELFF | TGTGCCTGGAGGACCCTAGGAGGGACCGGGGAGCTGTTTTTT
TRBJ1-1 | - | - | TRBV9 | CASSVDEAFMNTEAFF | TGTGCCAGCAGCGTAGATGAGGCATTTATGAACACTGAAGCTTTCTTT
TRBJ1-2 | - | TRBD1 | TRBV4-3 | CASSQDSAGQGLAGYTF | TGCGCCAGCAGCCAAGATAGCGCGGGACAGGGTCTTGCTGGCTACACCTTC
TRBJ1-1 | - | - | TRBV5-6 | CASSLARAGAFF | TGTGCCAGCAGCTTGGCAAGAGCCGGAGCTTTCTTT
TRBJ1-2 | - | TRBD1 | TRBV9 | CASSVTPGQHSYGYTF | TGTGCCAGCAGCGTAACCCCGGGACAGCACTCCTATGGCTACACCTTC
TRBJ2-7 | - | TRBD1 | TRBV6-5 | CATGQTYEQYF | TGTGCCACGGGACAGACCTACGAGCAGTACTTC
TRBJ1-1 | - | - | TRBV30 | CAWSVGQGNTEAFF | TGTGCCTGGAGTGTTGGGCAGGGGAACACTGAAGCTTTCTTT
TRBJ1-2 | medium-sized | - | TRBV11-3 | CASSLEGRGGDYGYTF | TGTGCCAGCAGCTTAGAGGGCAGGGGCGGAGACTATGGCTACACCTTC